Listed below are T cell receptor beta chains from one sample, sequenced in a study of blood T cell repertoires in COVID-19. Data came from immunoSEQ multiplex PCR; TCRdb stores just in-frame clones and leaves some out. The data hold hundreds of thousands of clones, with 80% observed a single time. Sequenced input: PBMCs or T cells enriched from blood (not recorded which). These receptor sequences come from a man aged 25 to 45 with acute COVID-19. The CDR3 runs from the conserved cysteine through the conserved F or W. The D gene is left open where the match is weak. Clone sizes are given selectively: once, few, many, or a class where the clone is expanded.

>TRBV2|-|-|TRBJ2-7
CASSTGESYEQYF
TGTGCCAGCAGCACCGGGGAATCCTACGAGCAGTACTTC
>TRBV2|once|-|TRBJ1-2
CASSEDSGYGYTF
TGTGCCAGCAGTGAGGACAGTGGCTATGGCTACACCTTC
>TRBV19|-|TRBD2|TRBJ2-5
CASTRTGVAGYQETQYF
TGTGCCAGTACCCGAACCGGGGTAGCGGGGTACCAAGAGACCCAGTACTTC
>TRBV10-3|-|-|TRBJ2-7
CASRAGGQTTYEQYF
TGTGCCTCAAGGGCGGGTGGGCAGACTACCTACGAGCAGTACTTC
>TRBV6-4|-|-|TRBJ2-2
CASRGGTGELFF
TGTGCCAGCAGAGGGGGCACCGGGGAGCTGTTTTTT
>TRBV6-1|-|TRBD1|TRBJ2-5
CASSGSPPGGGETQYF
TGTGCCAGCAGTGGATCCCCCCCAGGGGGCGGGGAGACCCAGTACTTC
>TRBV18|few|TRBD1|TRBJ1-3
CASSPLPGQGFFSGNTIYF
TGTGCCAGCTCACCTCTCCCGGGACAGGGGTTCTTCTCTGGAAACACCATATATTTT
>TRBV29-1|-|-|TRBJ1-2
CSVSGVAGYTF
TGCAGCGTTTCGGGGGTGGCGGGCTACACCTTC
>TRBV25-1|-|-|TRBJ1-4
CASTGLLNEKLFF
TGTGCCAGCACCGGACTTCTAAATGAAAAACTGTTTTTT
>TRBV6-1|-|-|TRBJ2-2
CASSEQEVIVTGELFF
TGTGCCAGCAGTGAACAGGAAGTGATTGTAACCGGGGAGCTGTTTTTT
>TRBV5-4|-|TRBD1|TRBJ1-1
CASSNYRGRTEAFF
TGTGCCAGCAGCAACTACAGGGGGCGGACTGAAGCTTTCTTT
>TRBV15|-|TRBD1|TRBJ1-1
CATSRVSGTGFTEAFF
TGTGCCACCAGCAGAGTAAGCGGGACAGGGTTTACTGAAGCTTTCTTT
>TRBV7-2|few|-|TRBJ1-2
CASVQGVEGYTF
TGTGCCAGCGTACAGGGCGTGGAGGGCTACACCTTC
>TRBV9|-|TRBD1|TRBJ2-2
CASSVAFGTGNTGELFF
TGTGCCAGCAGCGTAGCCTTCGGGACAGGGAACACCGGGGAGCTGTTTTTT
>TRBV21-1|-|-|TRBJ2-3
CASSKNAASDSTDTQYF
TGTGCCAGCAGCAAAAATGCGGCTTCTGACTCCACAGATACGCAGTATTTT
>TRBV19|once|TRBD1|TRBJ1-1
CASRGQGNTEAFF
TGTGCCAGTAGAGGACAGGGGAACACTGAAGCTTTCTTT
>TRBV7-3|-|TRBD1|TRBJ2-1
CASSHTGGASYNEQFF
TGTGCCAGCAGCCACACAGGGGGCGCCTCCTACAATGAGCAGTTCTTC
>TRBV11-2|-|TRBD2|TRBJ2-3
CASSLGTSLADTQYF
TGTGCCAGCAGCTTAGGGACTAGCTTGGCAGATACGCAGTATTTT
>TRBV27|-|-|TRBJ1-2
CASRGINRINDGYTF
TGTGCCAGCAGGGGGATAAACAGGATTAACGATGGCTACACCTTC
>TRBV4-1|-|TRBD2|TRBJ2-1
CASSPQRGVHEQFF
TGCGCCAGCAGCCCCCAACGGGGGGTCCATGAGCAGTTCTTC